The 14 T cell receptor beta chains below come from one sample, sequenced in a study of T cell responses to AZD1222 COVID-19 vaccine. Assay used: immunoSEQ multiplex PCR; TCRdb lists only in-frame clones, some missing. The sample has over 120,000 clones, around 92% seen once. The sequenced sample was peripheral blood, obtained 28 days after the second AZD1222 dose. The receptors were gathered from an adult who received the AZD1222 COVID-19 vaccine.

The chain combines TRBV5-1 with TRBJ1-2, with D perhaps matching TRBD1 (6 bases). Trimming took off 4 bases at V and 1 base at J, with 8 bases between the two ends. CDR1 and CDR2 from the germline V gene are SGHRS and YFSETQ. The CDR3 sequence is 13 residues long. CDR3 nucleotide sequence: TGCGCCAGCAGCATGGACAGTAACTATGGCTACACCTTC. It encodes CASSMDSNYGYTF.

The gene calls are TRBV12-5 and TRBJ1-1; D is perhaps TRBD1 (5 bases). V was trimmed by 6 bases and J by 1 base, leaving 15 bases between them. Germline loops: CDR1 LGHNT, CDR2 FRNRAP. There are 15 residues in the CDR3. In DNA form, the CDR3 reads TGTGCTAGTGGAGCGGGACCGTTGGGGAACACTGAAGCTTTCTTT. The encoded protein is CASGAGPLGNTEAFF.

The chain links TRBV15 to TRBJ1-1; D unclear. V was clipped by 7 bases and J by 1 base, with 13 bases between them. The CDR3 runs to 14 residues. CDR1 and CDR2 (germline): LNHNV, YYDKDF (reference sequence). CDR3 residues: CATNQGPENTEAFF. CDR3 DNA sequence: TGTGCCACCAATCAAGGGCCCGAGAACACTGAAGCTTTCTTT.

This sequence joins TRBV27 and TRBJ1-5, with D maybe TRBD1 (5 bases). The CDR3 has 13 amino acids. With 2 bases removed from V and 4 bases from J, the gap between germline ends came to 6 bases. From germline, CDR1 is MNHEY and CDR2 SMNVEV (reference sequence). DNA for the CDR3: TGTGCCAGCAGTTTAGACAGTAATCAGCCCCAGCATTTT. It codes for CASSLDSNQPQHF.

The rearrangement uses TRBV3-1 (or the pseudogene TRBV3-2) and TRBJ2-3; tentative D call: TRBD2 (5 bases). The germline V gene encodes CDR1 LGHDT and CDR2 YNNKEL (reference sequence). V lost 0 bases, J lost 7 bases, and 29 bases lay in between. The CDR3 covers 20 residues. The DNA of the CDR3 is TGTGCCAGCAGCCAAGATCTAGGACGGGGTATAGCCGGACCTGCTTATACGCAGTATTTT. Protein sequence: CASSQDLGRGIAGPAYTQYF.

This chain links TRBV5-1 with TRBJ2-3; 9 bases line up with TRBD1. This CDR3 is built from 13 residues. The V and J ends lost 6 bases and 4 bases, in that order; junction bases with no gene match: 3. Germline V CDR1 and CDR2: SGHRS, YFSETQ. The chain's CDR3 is CASTWTGADTQYF. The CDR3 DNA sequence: TGCGCCAGCACTTGGACAGGGGCAGATACGCAGTATTTT.

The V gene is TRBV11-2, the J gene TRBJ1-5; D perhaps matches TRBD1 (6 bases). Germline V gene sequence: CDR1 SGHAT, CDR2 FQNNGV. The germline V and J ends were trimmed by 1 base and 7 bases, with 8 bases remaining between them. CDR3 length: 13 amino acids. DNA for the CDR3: TGTGCCAGCAGCTTAGTTGGGGGCCAGCCCCAGCATTTT. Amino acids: CASSLVGGQPQHF. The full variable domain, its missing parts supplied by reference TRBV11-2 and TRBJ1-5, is EAGVAQSPRYKIIEKRQSVAFWCNPISGHATLYWYQQILGQGPKLLIQFQNNGVVDDSQLPKDRFSAERLKGVDSTLKIQPAKLEDSAVYLCASSLVGGQPQHFGDGTRLSIL.

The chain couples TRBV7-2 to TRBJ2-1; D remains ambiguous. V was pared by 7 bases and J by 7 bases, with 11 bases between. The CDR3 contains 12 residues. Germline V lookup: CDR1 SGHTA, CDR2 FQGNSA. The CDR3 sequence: CASTPQWNEQFF. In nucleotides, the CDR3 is TGTGCCAGCACCCCCCAGTGGAATGAGCAGTTCTTC.

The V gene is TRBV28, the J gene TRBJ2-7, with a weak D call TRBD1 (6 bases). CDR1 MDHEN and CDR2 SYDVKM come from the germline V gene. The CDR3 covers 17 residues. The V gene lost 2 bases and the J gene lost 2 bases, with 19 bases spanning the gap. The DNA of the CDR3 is TGTGCCAGCAGTTTAGATAAATACAGGGTCGCGCCCTACGAGCAGTACTTC. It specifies CASSLDKYRVAPYEQYF.

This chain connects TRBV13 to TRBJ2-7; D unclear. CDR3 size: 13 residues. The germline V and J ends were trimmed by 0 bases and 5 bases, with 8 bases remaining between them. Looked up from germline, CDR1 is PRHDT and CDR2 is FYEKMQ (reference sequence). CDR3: CASSLGNGNEQYF. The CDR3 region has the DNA TGTGCCAGCAGCTTAGGGAATGGCAACGAGCAGTACTTC. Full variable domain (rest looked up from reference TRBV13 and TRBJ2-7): AAGVIQSPRHLIKEKRETATLKCYPIPRHDTVYWYQQGPGQDPQFLISFYEKMQSDKGSIPDRFSAQQFSDYHSELNMSSLELGDSALYFCASSLGNGNEQYFGPGTRLTVT.

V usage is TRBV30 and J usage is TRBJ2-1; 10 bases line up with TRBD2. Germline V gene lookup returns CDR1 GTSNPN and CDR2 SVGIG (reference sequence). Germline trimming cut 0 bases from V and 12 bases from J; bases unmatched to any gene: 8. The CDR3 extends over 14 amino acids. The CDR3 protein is CAWSVQTSGTGQFF. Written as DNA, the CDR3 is TGTGCCTGGAGTGTACAAACTAGCGGGACGGGGCAGTTCTTC.

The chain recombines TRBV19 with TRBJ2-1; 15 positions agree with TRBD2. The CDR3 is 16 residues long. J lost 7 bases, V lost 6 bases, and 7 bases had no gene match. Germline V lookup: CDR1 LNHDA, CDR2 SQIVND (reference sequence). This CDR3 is CASSPSGTSGRNEQFF. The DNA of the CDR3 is TGTGCCAGTAGCCCCTCCGGGACTAGCGGGAGGAATGAGCAGTTCTTC.

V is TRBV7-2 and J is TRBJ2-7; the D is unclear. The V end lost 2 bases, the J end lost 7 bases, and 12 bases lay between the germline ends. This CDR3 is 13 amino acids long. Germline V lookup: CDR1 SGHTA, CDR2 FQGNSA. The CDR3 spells CASSLYTIGEQYF. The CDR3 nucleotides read TGTGCCAGCAGCTTATACACGATCGGGGAGCAGTACTTC.

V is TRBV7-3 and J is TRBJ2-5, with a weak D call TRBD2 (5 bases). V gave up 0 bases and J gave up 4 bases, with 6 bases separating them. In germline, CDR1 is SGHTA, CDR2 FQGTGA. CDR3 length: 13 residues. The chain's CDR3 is CASSLTEVETQYF. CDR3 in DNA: TGTGCCAGCAGCTTAACGGAGGTAGAGACCCAGTACTTC.